A selection of T cell receptor beta chains follows, all from one sample in a study of blood T cell repertoires in COVID-19. Using immunoSEQ multiplex PCR, the repertoire was profiled, and TCRdb retains in-frame clones only, with some absent. The table has more than 250,000 clones, approximately 90% seen once. Sample: PBMCs or T cells enriched from blood (not recorded which). The receptor set was obtained from a woman aged 30 to 39 who had recovered from COVID-19. Each CDR3 is given with its conserved first and last residue. Fields, in order: clone size, V gene, J gene, D gene, CDR3 DNA, CDR3 protein. A D gene is named only where the DNA matches it firmly. Size is stated for part of the rows, as once, few or many counts, or as a class when the clone is expanded.

size: -
V: TRBV11-2
J: TRBJ1-2
D: TRBD1
DNA: TGTGCCAGCAGCTTAGCTGGGACAGACCACTATGGCTACACCTTC
CDR3: CASSLAGTDHYGYTF

size: -
V: TRBV29-1
J: TRBJ2-5
D: -
DNA: TGCAGCGTTGATTTGACAGAAGAGACCCAGTACTTC
CDR3: CSVDLTEETQYF

size: -
V: TRBV30
J: TRBJ1-3
D: -
DNA: TGTGCCTGGAGTGTACCGGGGGGGATCTCTGGAAACACCATATATTTT
CDR3: CAWSVPGGISGNTIYF

size: few
V: TRBV28
J: TRBJ1-6
D: TRBD1
DNA: TGTGCCAGCAGCCTGGACAGGGCGAGGTCCTATAATTCACCCCTCCACTTT
CDR3: CASSLDRARSYNSPLHF

size: -
V: TRBV19
J: TRBJ1-5
D: -
DNA: TGTGCCAGTAGTATAAACGGTGAGGCCACCCAGCATTTT
CDR3: CASSINGEATQHF

size: -
V: TRBV5-4
J: TRBJ2-3
D: -
DNA: TGTGCCAGCAGCCCCGGGGGGCCAGGCCCAAGCGGTACGCAGTATTTT
CDR3: CASSPGGPGPSGTQYF

size: -
V: TRBV5-6
J: TRBJ1-2
D: -
DNA: TGTGCCAGCAGCTTGTCGGGCGCGGGAATCTATGGCTACACCTTC
CDR3: CASSLSGAGIYGYTF

size: -
V: TRBV6-6
J: TRBJ2-1
D: TRBD2
DNA: TGTGCCAGCTGTCCGGGGGCGTTAGCGGGGGTTTACAATGAGCAGTTCTTC
CDR3: CASCPGALAGVYNEQFF

size: -
V: TRBV9
J: TRBJ2-1
D: -
DNA: TGTGCCAGCAGCGTAGGTAGCCAGGGATCCTACAATGAGCAGTTCTTC
CDR3: CASSVGSQGSYNEQFF

size: -
V: TRBV2
J: TRBJ1-1
D: -
DNA: TGTGCCAGCAGTGAATATACTGAAGCTTTCTTT
CDR3: CASSEYTEAFF

size: -
V: TRBV6-5
J: TRBJ1-1
D: TRBD1
DNA: TGTGCCAGCAGTCCCGGACAGGCGAACACTGAAGCTTTCTTT
CDR3: CASSPGQANTEAFF

size: -
V: TRBV12-3/TRBV12-4
J: TRBJ2-7
D: -
DNA: TGTGCCAGCAGTTTAGAAGCGGTCTCCGAGCAGTACTTC
CDR3: CASSLEAVSEQYF

size: -
V: TRBV7-2
J: TRBJ2-7
D: TRBD2
DNA: TGTGCCAGCAGCGCTAGCGGGGGGCCGTCCTACGAGCAGTACTTC
CDR3: CASSASGGPSYEQYF

size: -
V: TRBV27
J: TRBJ1-2
D: -
DNA: TGTGCCAGCAGTTCCCCCCGCAGGATCGACTATGGCTACACCTTC
CDR3: CASSSPRRIDYGYTF

size: -
V: TRBV9
J: TRBJ1-3
D: TRBD1
DNA: TGTGCCAGCAGCTCCACACAGGGGGCGCGGGGAAACACCATATATTTT
CDR3: CASSSTQGARGNTIYF

size: once
V: TRBV12-3/TRBV12-4
J: TRBJ1-6
D: TRBD1
DNA: TGTGCCAGCAGAACAGGGGTCTCACCCCTCCACTTT
CDR3: CASRTGVSPLHF

size: -
V: TRBV19
J: TRBJ1-5
D: -
DNA: TGTGCCAGTACAGGGGTGGGTCAGCCCCAGCATTTT
CDR3: CASTGVGQPQHF

size: -
V: TRBV7-9
J: TRBJ1-2
D: -
DNA: TGTGCCAGCAGCTTAGGTCTGGGGCAATATGGCTACACCTTC
CDR3: CASSLGLGQYGYTF

size: -
V: TRBV3-1/TRBV3-2
J: TRBJ1-1
D: TRBD1
DNA: TGTGCCAGCAGCCCCGGGAACAGGGGCTTGACTGAAGCTTTCTTT
CDR3: CASSPGNRGLTEAFF

size: -
V: TRBV6-5
J: TRBJ1-2
D: -
DNA: TGTGCCAGCAGCCCACAGGGTACCTATGGCTACACCTTC
CDR3: CASSPQGTYGYTF

size: -
V: TRBV12-3/TRBV12-4
J: TRBJ1-2
D: -
DNA: TGTGCCAGCAGCACTGGGGGGTCGGGAGGCTACACCTTC
CDR3: CASSTGGSGGYTF

size: -
V: TRBV6-5
J: TRBJ1-2
D: -
DNA: TGTGCCAGCAGTTTACAGGGTGACGGCTACACCTTC
CDR3: CASSLQGDGYTF